Following are 32 T cell receptor beta chains from one sample sequenced in a study of blood T cell repertoires in COVID-19. Method: immunoSEQ multiplex PCR; TCRdb's copy keeps in-frame clones and lacks some. The data contain about 170,000 clones, around 87% of them singletons. The sequenced sample was peripheral blood. These receptors were collected from a man aged 55-75 years with COVID-19, enrolled during active disease.

The chain has TRBV9 and TRBJ2-1; weak D call: TRBD2 (5 bases). The V gene's germline CDR1 is SGDLS and CDR2 YYNGEE. The CDR3 length is 16 residues. Between the trimmed V and J ends, which lost 4 bases and 8 bases, there was a span of 22 bases. The CDR3 DNA is TGTGCCAGCAGCCCGCCGGCTAGTCGGGGTAAGGATGAGCAGTTCTTC. This translates into CASSPPASRGKDEQFF.

The chain links TRBV7-9 to TRBJ2-2; D might be TRBD1 (6 bases). The germline V gene encodes CDR1 SEHNR and CDR2 FQNEAQ (reference sequence). V was cut by 5 bases and J by 2 bases, with 15 bases left in between. CDR3 length: 16 residues. CDR3 nucleotides: TGTGCCAGCAGCATGACCGGGACAACAAACACCGGGGAGCTGTTTTTT. As protein: CASSMTGTTNTGELFF. Complete variable domain (other parts from reference TRBV7-9 and TRBJ2-2): DTGVSQNPRHKITKRGQNVTFRCDPISEHNRLYWYRQTLGQGPEFLTYFQNEAQLEKSRLLSDRFSAERPKGSFSTLEIQRTEQGDSAMYLCASSMTGTTNTGELFFGEGSRLTVL.

V gene TRBV6-6 combines with J gene TRBJ2-7; maybe TRBD1 (5 bases). Germline V gives CDR1 MNHNY, CDR2 SVGAGI (reference sequence). V was trimmed by 2 bases and J by 3 bases, leaving 14 bases between them. The CDR3 is made up of 15 amino acids. The CDR3 region has the DNA TGTGCCAGCAGTTACGGCCAGGGTGAGCTCTACGAGCAGTACTTC. Its protein is CASSYGQGELYEQYF.

V usage is TRBV6-2 or TRBV6-3 and J usage is TRBJ1-5; D remains unclear. In germline, CDR1 is MNHEY, CDR2 SVGEGT. The CDR3 contains 17 residues. V was clipped by 2 bases and J by 3 bases, with 17 bases between them. The CDR3 sequence: CASSYPSGSHHNQPQHF. DNA for the CDR3: TGTGCCAGCAGTTACCCCTCCGGGAGCCATCACAATCAGCCCCAGCATTTT.

The rearrangement links TRBV3-1 (or the pseudogene TRBV3-2) to TRBJ1-6, with 7 bases fitting TRBD1. V lost 7 bases, J lost 0 bases, and 6 bases stayed unmatched. Germline V gene data show CDR1 as LGHDT and CDR2 as YNNKEL (reference sequence). The CDR3 runs to 16 residues. The CDR3 DNA follows: TGTGCCAGCAACAAACAGGGGAGCTCCTATAATTCACCCCTCCACTTT. It is translated as CASNKQGSSYNSPLHF.

The chain combines TRBV6-2 or TRBV6-3 with TRBJ2-1, with a possible D match to TRBD2 (5 bases). V gave up 0 bases and J gave up 5 bases, with 17 bases separating them. Germline-derived CDR1 and CDR2 are MNHEY and SVGEGT. The CDR3 consists of 17 residues. CDR3 DNA sequence: TGTGCCAGCAGTTACTCTCTTAAAAGGCTAGCCAACAATGAGCAGTTCTTC. The encoded protein is CASSYSLKRLANNEQFF.

The chain joins TRBV5-1 to TRBJ2-7; 14 bases are a match to TRBD2. This CDR3 spans 17 amino acids. The germline V gene encodes CDR1 SGHRS and CDR2 YFSETQ. Trimming cost V 2 bases and J 2 bases; bases outside gene matches: 6. The CDR3: CASSFGTSGGLPYEQYF. Here the CDR3 DNA reads TGCGCCAGCAGCTTCGGGACTAGCGGGGGCCTACCCTACGAGCAGTACTTC.

The genes are TRBV6-5 and TRBJ2-1, with unresolved D. Per germline, CDR1 MNHEY and CDR2 SVGAGI. The CDR3 has 13 residues. The V gene lost 6 bases and the J gene lost 13 bases, with 19 bases spanning the gap. CDR3 region: CASSPMASLDQFF. The CDR3 coding sequence is TGTGCCAGCAGCCCCATGGCCTCTCTAGACCAGTTCTTC.

The J gene is TRBJ1-1, the V gene TRBV6-2 or TRBV6-3, with D possibly being TRBD1 (6 bases). Trimming took off 3 bases at V and 6 bases at J, with 11 bases between the two ends. Germline V CDR1 and CDR2: MNHEY, SVGEGT. There are 13 residues in the CDR3. The CDR3 nucleotides read TGTGCCAGCAGTTATAGGCAGGGGCCTGAAGCTTTCTTT. Its translation: CASSYRQGPEAFF.

The chain recombines TRBV28 with TRBJ1-2; 7 bases line up with TRBD1. With V trimmed by 5 bases and J by 2 bases, 14 bases remained unmatched. The CDR3 spans 17 residues. The V gene's germline CDR1 is MDHEN and CDR2 SYDVKM. The chain's CDR3 is CASSRTGQRMGNYGYTF. The CDR3, as DNA: TGTGCCAGCAGTAGGACAGGCCAACGTATGGGGAACTATGGCTACACCTTC.

The V and J genes are TRBV4-1 and TRBJ1-6; 7 nucleotides match TRBD1. The CDR3 totals 17 residues. With 0 bases clipped from V and 8 bases from J, the junction kept 10 bases outside the gene matches. Looked up from germline, CDR1 is MGHRA and CDR2 is YSYEKL. Here the CDR3 reads CASSQDKVGQRDSPLHF. The CDR3 DNA follows: TGCGCCAGCAGCCAAGATAAGGTGGGACAGCGAGATTCACCCCTCCACTTT.

V and J are TRBV28 and TRBJ1-2; a possible D gene is TRBD1 (5 bases). Germline V gives CDR1 MDHEN, CDR2 SYDVKM. V dropped 7 bases and J dropped 4 bases, with 10 bases sitting between them. The CDR3 totals 12 residues. In DNA, the CDR3 is TGTGCCAGCAATAGGGGAGGCTATGGCTACACCTTC. Its protein product is CASNRGGYGYTF.

The rearrangement links TRBV25-1 to TRBJ2-5; D is perhaps TRBD2 (6 bases). The V end was cut by 7 bases, the J end by 7 bases, with 19 bases between. This CDR3 spans 14 amino acids. The germline gives CDR1 MGHDK, CDR2 SYGVNS. CDR3 in DNA: TGTGCCAGCACCGCCGTCCGGAGGGGAGGGACCCAGTACTTC. Translation: CASTAVRRGGTQYF.

The V call is TRBV11-2, the J call TRBJ2-7; 9 bases match TRBD1. The CDR3 has 15 amino acids. Germline V CDR1 and CDR2: SGHAT, FQNNGV. Losses at the gene ends were 1 base for V and 6 bases for J; bases not matched to a gene: 7. The CDR3 bases are TGTGCCAGCAGCTTAGCCCTGGGACAGGGTCCCGAGCAGTACTTC. Residues: CASSLALGQGPEQYF. Based on the CDR3 plus reference TRBV11-2 and TRBJ2-7, the full variable domain is EAGVAQSPRYKIIEKRQSVAFWCNPISGHATLYWYQQILGQGPKLLIQFQNNGVVDDSQLPKDRFSAERLKGVDSTLKIQPAKLEDSAVYLCASSLALGQGPEQYFGPGTRLTVT.

The rearrangement links TRBV7-2 to TRBJ1-1; TRBD1 might be the D (6 bases). Trimming took off 1 base at V and 7 bases at J, with 10 bases between the two ends. Germline V gene sequence: CDR1 SGHTA, CDR2 FQGNSA. The CDR3 has 13 residues. CDR3 DNA sequence: TGTGCCAGCAGCTTAGGACAGGAAGGTGAAGCTTTCTTT. It codes for CASSLGQEGEAFF. Drawing the rest from reference TRBV7-2 and TRBJ1-1, the complete variable domain is GAGVSQSPSNKVTEKGKDVELRCDPISGHTALYWYRQSLGQGLEFLIYFQGNSAPDKSGLPSDRFSAERTGGSVSTLTIQRTQQEDSAVYLCASSLGQEGEAFFGQGTRLTVV.

The rearrangement links TRBV19 to TRBJ1-5; a possible D gene is TRBD1 (5 bases). Germline-derived CDR1 and CDR2 are LNHDA and SQIVND (reference sequence). V was clipped by 6 bases and J by 4 bases, with 16 bases between them. The CDR3 contains 15 residues. The CDR3 reads CASRIGDRPNQPQHF. CDR3 nucleotides: TGTGCCAGTAGAATCGGAGACAGACCTAATCAGCCCCAGCATTTT.

The chain has TRBV5-1 and TRBJ2-5; D is unclear. Germline V lookup: CDR1 SGHRS, CDR2 YFSETQ. Trimming stripped 4 bases from V and 2 bases from J, with 12 bases between. The CDR3 totals 14 residues. CDR3 in DNA: TGCGCCAGCAGCCCCCAGGATGCTCAAGAGACCCAGTACTTC. Encoded protein: CASSPQDAQETQYF.

This sequence joins TRBV3-1 (or the pseudogene TRBV3-2) and TRBJ1-1, with D unclear. This CDR3 contains 14 residues. Trimming pared 0 bases from V and 0 bases from J, leaving 5 bases between. Germline V gene data show CDR1 as LGHDT and CDR2 as YNNKEL (reference sequence). In DNA, the CDR3 is TGTGCCAGCAGCCAAGATATAATGAACACTGAAGCTTTCTTT. Its protein is CASSQDIMNTEAFF.

The chain uses TRBV24-1 and TRBJ2-3; 9 bases agree with TRBD2. In germline, CDR1 is KGHDR, CDR2 SFDVKD. The V segment lost 7 bases and the J segment 4 bases; nucleotides outside the gene matches: 5. The CDR3 runs to 14 residues. CDR3 protein: CATSRLAEADTQYF. CDR3 sequence (DNA): TGTGCCACCAGCAGACTAGCGGAGGCAGATACGCAGTATTTT.

This clone has just a few counts. This sequence joins TRBV9 and TRBJ2-3, with no clear D. The germline V and J ends were trimmed by 3 bases and 1 base, with 3 bases remaining between them. Germline values: CDR1 SGDLS, CDR2 YYNGEE. The CDR3 runs 12 residues. The CDR3 bases are TGTGCCAGCAGCGCTGGCACAGATACGCAGTATTTT. This encodes CASSAGTDTQYF.

The chain uses TRBV6-2 or TRBV6-3 and TRBJ1-6; D remains unclear. Germline CDR1 is MNHEY and CDR2 is SVGEGT. The CDR3 spans 16 residues. Between the trimmed V and J ends, which lost 6 bases and 6 bases, there was a span of 18 bases. The CDR3 coding sequence is TGTGCCAGCAGGCCTCCCGGTAGACACTTTAATTCACCCCTCCACTTT. Its translation is CASRPPGRHFNSPLHF.

The chain links TRBV3-1 (or the pseudogene TRBV3-2) to TRBJ1-3, with 8 bases aligning to TRBD1. The CDR3 runs 12 residues. The germline V gene has CDR1 LGHDT and CDR2 YNNKEL (reference sequence). Trimming cost V 9 bases and J 8 bases; bases outside gene matches: 6. The CDR3 region is CASRQGKDTIYF. CDR3 sequence (DNA): TGTGCCAGTCGACAGGGGAAAGACACCATATATTTT.

V and J are TRBV7-6 and TRBJ2-3, with 10 bases that match TRBD2. Germline V gene data show CDR1 as SGHVS and CDR2 as FNYEAQ. V lost 1 base and J lost 2; bases outside the gene matches: 3. The CDR3 loop spans 16 amino acids. The CDR3 spells CASSLGGLANTDTQYF. In DNA form, the CDR3 reads TGTGCCAGCAGCTTAGGGGGACTAGCGAACACAGATACGCAGTATTTT.

The J gene is TRBJ1-1, the V gene TRBV24-1; 11 bases align to TRBD1. V lost 9 bases to trimming and J lost 7 bases; unmatched junction nucleotides: 6. The CDR3 is 13 amino acids. Germline loops: CDR1 KGHDR, CDR2 SFDVKD. The CDR3: CATQDRGLGEAFF. As DNA, the CDR3 is TGTGCCACCCAGGACAGGGGGCTGGGTGAAGCTTTCTTT.

The rearrangement joins TRBV7-2 to TRBJ2-2, with 7 nucleotides matching TRBD2. Germline-derived CDR1 and CDR2 are SGHTA and FQGNSA. The CDR3 has 16 residues. The junction had 4 bases not matched to a gene; V was cut back by 3 bases and J by 0 bases. The CDR3 nucleotides are TGTGCCAGCAGCTTTAGAGGACTAGCGAACACCGGGGAGCTGTTTTTT. Translated: CASSFRGLANTGELFF.

The chain couples TRBV28 to TRBJ1-2; no definite D call. The V gene's germline CDR1 is MDHEN and CDR2 SYDVKM. Trimming stripped 3 bases from V and 6 bases from J, with 11 bases between. This CDR3 contains 13 residues. The CDR3 sequence: CASSFEGRNGYTF. CDR3 nucleotide sequence: TGTGCCAGCAGTTTCGAGGGTCGGAATGGCTACACCTTC.

V and J are TRBV7-2 and TRBJ1-4; 8 positions match TRBD1. V shed 5 bases and J 5 bases; nucleotides not matched to a gene: 4. CDR3 length: 14 amino acids. Germline V gives CDR1 SGHTA, CDR2 FQGNSA. In DNA, the CDR3 is TGTGCCAGCAGCCCCCGGACAGGGAATGAAAAACTGTTTTTT. Translating gives CASSPRTGNEKLFF.

CDR3 coding DNA: TGTGCCAGCAGCAAACAGGGGCACGAGCAGTACTTC. Its protein product is CASSKQGHEQYF. J is TRBJ2-7 and V is TRBV21-1; TRBD1 is the table's D call and was not checked against the DNA. TRBV21-1 is a recognized pseudogene. The CDR3 runs 12 residues.

The chain has TRBV27 and TRBJ1-6; maybe TRBD1 (5 bases). The CDR3 sequence is 14 residues long. Trimming cost V 7 bases and J 9 bases, with 16 bases left between them. Germline V gene sequence: CDR1 MNHEY, CDR2 SMNVEV (reference sequence). This CDR3 reads CASTMREGSSPLHF. CDR3 nucleotide sequence: TGTGCCAGCACAATGCGGGAGGGGAGTTCACCCCTCCACTTT.

J is TRBJ2-7 and V is TRBV2; 8 nucleotides agree with TRBD1. This CDR3 spans 14 amino acids. The germline V gene has CDR1 SNHLY and CDR2 FYNNEI. J gave up 2 bases and V 6 bases, and 6 bases lay outside the gene matches. In DNA, the CDR3 is TGTGCCAGCAGCCCGGGACAGGTAACCTACGAGCAGTACTTC. Protein: CASSPGQVTYEQYF.

This clone was seen only once. The V call is TRBV7-9, the J call TRBJ2-1, with 10 bases fitting TRBD2. The CDR3 is 19 residues long. J lost 4 bases, V lost 2 bases, and 14 bases had no gene match. From germline, CDR1 is SEHNR and CDR2 FQNEAQ (reference sequence). DNA for the CDR3: TGTGCCAGCAGCTTATTCCCGAAAAATAGCGGGGGGCTATACAATGAGCAGTTCTTC. It is translated as CASSLFPKNSGGLYNEQFF.

The chain has TRBV4-3 and TRBJ2-7, with TRBD2 matching over 9 bases. CDR3 length: 14 residues. Germline V gene lookup returns CDR1 LGHNA and CDR2 YSLEER. The V gene end was trimmed by 5 bases and the J gene end by 1 base; junction bases not matched to a gene: 3. CDR3 loop: CASSMTSGSYEQYF. Written as DNA, the CDR3 is TGCGCCAGCAGCATGACTAGCGGATCCTACGAGCAGTACTTC.